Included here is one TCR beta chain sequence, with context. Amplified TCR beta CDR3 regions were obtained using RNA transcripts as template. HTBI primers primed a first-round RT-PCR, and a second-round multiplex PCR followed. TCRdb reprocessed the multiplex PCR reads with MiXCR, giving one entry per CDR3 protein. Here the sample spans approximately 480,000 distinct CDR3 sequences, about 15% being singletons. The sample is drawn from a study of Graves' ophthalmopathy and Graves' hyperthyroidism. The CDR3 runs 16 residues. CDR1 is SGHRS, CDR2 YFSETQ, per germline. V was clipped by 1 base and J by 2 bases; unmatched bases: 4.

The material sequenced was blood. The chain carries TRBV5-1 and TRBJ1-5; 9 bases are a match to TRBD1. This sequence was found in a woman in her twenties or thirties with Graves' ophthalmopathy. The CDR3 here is CASSLPGTGRNQPQHF. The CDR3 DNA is TGCGCCAGCAGCTTGCCCGGGACAGGGCGCAATCAGCCCCAGCATTTT.